What follows is one TCR beta chain and its context. Repertoires were generated with immunoSEQ multiplex PCR, while TCRdb's copy carries only in-frame clones and drops some. Counted here are under 55,000 clones, around nine tenths occurring once; the ten biggest clones make up more than 3%. CDR3 length: 12 residues. V gave up 3 bases and J gave up 10 bases, with 9 bases separating them. This entry comes from a study of blood T cell repertoires in COVID-19. The overall study: Donors in the United States, Italy and Spain gave samples during acute or convalescent COVID-19. PBMCs, B-cell-depleted T cells, or T cells were the source of the cDNA or gDNA that made up the material.

The sample comprised peripheral blood. This sequence was found in a human donor in a cohort sampled during active COVID-19. The chain joins TRBV12-3 or TRBV12-4 to TRBJ1-4; D gene uncertain. The CDR3 DNA reads as TGTGCCAGCAGTTTCCTTCGAGGAAAACTGTTTTTT. Translation: CASSFLRGKLFF.